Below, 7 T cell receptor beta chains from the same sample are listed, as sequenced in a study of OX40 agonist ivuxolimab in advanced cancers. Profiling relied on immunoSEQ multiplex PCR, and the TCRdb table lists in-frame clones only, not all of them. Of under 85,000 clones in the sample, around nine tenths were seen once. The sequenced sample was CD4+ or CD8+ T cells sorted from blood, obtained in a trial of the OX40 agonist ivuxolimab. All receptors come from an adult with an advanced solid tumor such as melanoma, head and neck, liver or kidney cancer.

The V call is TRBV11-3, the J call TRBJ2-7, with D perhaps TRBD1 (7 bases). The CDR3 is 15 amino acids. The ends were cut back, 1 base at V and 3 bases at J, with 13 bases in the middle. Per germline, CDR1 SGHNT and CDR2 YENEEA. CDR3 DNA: TGTGCCAGCAGCTTAGGCAGGGGGGATGGCTACGAGCAGTACTTC. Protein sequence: CASSLGRGDGYEQYF.

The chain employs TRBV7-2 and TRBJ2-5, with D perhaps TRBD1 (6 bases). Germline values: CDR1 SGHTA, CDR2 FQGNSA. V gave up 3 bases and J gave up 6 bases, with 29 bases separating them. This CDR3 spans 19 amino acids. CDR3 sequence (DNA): TGTGCCAGCAGCTTTAGAATCCTCCCGTCAGTGGGGGCTGGAAAGACCCAGTACTTC. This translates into CASSFRILPSVGAGKTQYF.

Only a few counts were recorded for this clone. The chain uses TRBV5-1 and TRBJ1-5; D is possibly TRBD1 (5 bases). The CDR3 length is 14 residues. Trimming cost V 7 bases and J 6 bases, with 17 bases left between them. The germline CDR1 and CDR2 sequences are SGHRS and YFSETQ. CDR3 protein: CASAEGTEGQPQHF. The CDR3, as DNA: TGCGCCAGCGCGGAAGGGACGGAGGGTCAGCCCCAGCATTTT.

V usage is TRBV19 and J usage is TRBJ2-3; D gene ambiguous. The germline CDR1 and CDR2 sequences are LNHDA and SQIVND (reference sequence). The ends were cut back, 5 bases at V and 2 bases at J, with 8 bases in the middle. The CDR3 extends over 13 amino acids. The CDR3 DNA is TGTGCCAGTAGTCCGAGGTTCACAGATACGCAGTATTTT. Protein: CASSPRFTDTQYF. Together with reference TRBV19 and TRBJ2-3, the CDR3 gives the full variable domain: DGGITQSPKYLFRKEGQNVTLSCEQNLNHDAMYWYRQDPGQGLRLIYYSQIVNDFQKGDIAEGYSVSREKKESFPLTVTSAQKNPTAFYLCASSPRFTDTQYFGPGTRLTVL.

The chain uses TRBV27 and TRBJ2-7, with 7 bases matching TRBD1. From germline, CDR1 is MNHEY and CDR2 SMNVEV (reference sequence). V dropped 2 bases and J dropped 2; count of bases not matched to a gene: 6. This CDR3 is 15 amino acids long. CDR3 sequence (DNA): TGTGCCAGCAGTTTAAAGGGGGCGAGTCCCTACGAGCAGTACTTC. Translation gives CASSLKGASPYEQYF.

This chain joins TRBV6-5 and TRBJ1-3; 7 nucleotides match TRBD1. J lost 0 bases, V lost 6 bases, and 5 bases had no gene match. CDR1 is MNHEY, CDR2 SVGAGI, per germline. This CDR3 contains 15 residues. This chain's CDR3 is CASRPGQSSGNTIYF. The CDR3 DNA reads TGTGCCAGCAGACCGGGACAGAGCTCTGGAAACACCATATATTTT.

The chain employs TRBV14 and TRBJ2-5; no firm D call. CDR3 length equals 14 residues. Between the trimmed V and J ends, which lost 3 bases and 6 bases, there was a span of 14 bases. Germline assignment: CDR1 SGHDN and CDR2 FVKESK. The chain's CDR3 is CASSHGGARKTQYF. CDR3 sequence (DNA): TGTGCCAGCAGCCACGGTGGCGCGAGAAAGACCCAGTACTTC.